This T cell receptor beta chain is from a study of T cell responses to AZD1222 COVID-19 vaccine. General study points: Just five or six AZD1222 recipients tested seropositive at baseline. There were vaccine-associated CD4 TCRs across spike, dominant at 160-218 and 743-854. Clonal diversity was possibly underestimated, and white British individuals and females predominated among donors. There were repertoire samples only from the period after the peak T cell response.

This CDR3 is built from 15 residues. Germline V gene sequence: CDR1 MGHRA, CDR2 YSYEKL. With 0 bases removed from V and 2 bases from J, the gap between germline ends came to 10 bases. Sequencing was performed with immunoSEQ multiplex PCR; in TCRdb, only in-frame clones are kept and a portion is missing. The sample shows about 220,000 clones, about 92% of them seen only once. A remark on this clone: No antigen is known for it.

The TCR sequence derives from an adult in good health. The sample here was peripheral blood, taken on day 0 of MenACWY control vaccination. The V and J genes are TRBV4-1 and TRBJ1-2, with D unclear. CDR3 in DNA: TGCGCCAGCAGCCAAGAGACGCTAACCAACTATGGCTACACCTTC. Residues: CASSQETLTNYGYTF.